The rows below give T cell receptor beta chains drawn from one sample of a study of blood T cell repertoires in COVID-19. TCRdb keeps only in-frame clones here, not all; method: immunoSEQ multiplex PCR. The sample lists a few hundred thousand clones, approximately 90% seen once, with around 1.7% in the top ten. Sequencing input: PBMCs or T cells enriched from blood (not recorded which). The receptors come from a man aged 40-49 years who had recovered from COVID-19. CDR3s include the opening cysteine and the closing phenylalanine or tryptophan. Fields, in order: J gene, V gene, clone size, D gene, CDR3 protein, CDR3 DNA. D genes are given only for firm matches. Size is omitted from some rows. Given values are once, few, many or a class for expanded clones.

>TRBJ1-2|TRBV27|.|TRBD1
CASRPDRGYGYTF
TGTGCCAGCAGGCCCGACAGGGGGTATGGCTACACCTTC
>TRBJ2-5|TRBV13|medium-sized|TRBD2
CASSPSAGLETQYF
TGTGCCAGCAGCCCCTCAGCGGGGTTAGAGACCCAGTACTTC
>TRBJ1-2|TRBV19|.|TRBD1
CASSKGTGGPPLYGYTF
TGTGCCAGTAGTAAGGGGACAGGGGGCCCACCCCTCTATGGCTACACCTTC
>TRBJ2-7|TRBV7-2|.|TRBD1
CASSFRTGGSYEQYF
TGTGCCAGCAGCTTCCGGACAGGGGGCTCCTACGAGCAGTACTTC
>TRBJ1-1|TRBV3-1/TRBV3-2|.|TRBD1
CASSLGQWGNTEAFF
TGTGCCAGCAGCCTGGGACAGTGGGGGAACACTGAAGCTTTCTTT
>TRBJ1-1|TRBV5-4|.|.
CASSLPGGKAEAFF
TGTGCCAGCAGCTTACCAGGAGGTAAGGCTGAAGCTTTCTTT
>TRBJ1-2|TRBV12-3/TRBV12-4|.|.
CASTPGGRYGYTF
TGTGCCAGCACCCCGGGGGGGCGGTATGGCTACACCTTC
>TRBJ1-6|TRBV2|.|TRBD1
CASRAQGGSNSPLHF
TGTGCCAGCAGGGCCCAGGGGGGAAGCAATTCACCCCTCCACTTT
>TRBJ2-1|TRBV29-1|.|TRBD2
CSVGTSDNEQFF
TGCAGCGTCGGAACTAGCGACAATGAGCAGTTCTTC
>TRBJ2-4|TRBV28|once|.
CASSAGDIQYF
TGTGCCAGCAGTGCCGGGGACATTCAGTACTTC
>TRBJ2-7|TRBV2|.|.
CASSGGIGVEYEQYF
TGTGCCAGCAGTGGGGGAATCGGGGTAGAATACGAGCAGTACTTC
>TRBJ2-3|TRBV4-3|.|TRBD2
CASYRIAGGPTDTQYF
TGCGCCAGCTACCGGATAGCGGGGGGGCCCACAGATACGCAGTATTTT
>TRBJ1-1|TRBV5-1|.|TRBD1
CASSLRTGRMNTEAFF
TGCGCCAGCAGCCTTAGGACAGGGCGCATGAACACTGAAGCTTTCTTT
>TRBJ2-5|TRBV19|.|TRBD2
CASSIRGGSREETQYF
TGTGCCAGTAGTATTCGGGGCGGGAGTCGTGAGGAGACCCAGTACTTC
>TRBJ1-4|TRBV12-3/TRBV12-4|.|.
CASSWEGEKLFF
TGTGCCAGCAGTTGGGAGGGCGAAAAACTGTTTTTT